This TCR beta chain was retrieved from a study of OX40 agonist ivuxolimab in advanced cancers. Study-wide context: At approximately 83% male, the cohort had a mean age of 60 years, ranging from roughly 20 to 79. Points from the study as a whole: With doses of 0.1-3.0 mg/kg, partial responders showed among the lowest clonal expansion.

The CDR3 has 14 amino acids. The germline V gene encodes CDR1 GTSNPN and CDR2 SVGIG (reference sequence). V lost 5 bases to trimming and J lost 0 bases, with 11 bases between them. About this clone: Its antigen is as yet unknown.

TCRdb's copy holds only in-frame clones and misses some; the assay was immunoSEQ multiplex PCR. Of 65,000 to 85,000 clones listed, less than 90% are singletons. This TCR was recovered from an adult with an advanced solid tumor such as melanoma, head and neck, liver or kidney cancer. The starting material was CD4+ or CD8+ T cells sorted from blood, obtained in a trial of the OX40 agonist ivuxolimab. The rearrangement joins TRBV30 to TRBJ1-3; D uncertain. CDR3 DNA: TGTGCCTGGGGCGGACTGAACTCTGGAAACACCATATATTTT. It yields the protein CAWGGLNSGNTIYF.